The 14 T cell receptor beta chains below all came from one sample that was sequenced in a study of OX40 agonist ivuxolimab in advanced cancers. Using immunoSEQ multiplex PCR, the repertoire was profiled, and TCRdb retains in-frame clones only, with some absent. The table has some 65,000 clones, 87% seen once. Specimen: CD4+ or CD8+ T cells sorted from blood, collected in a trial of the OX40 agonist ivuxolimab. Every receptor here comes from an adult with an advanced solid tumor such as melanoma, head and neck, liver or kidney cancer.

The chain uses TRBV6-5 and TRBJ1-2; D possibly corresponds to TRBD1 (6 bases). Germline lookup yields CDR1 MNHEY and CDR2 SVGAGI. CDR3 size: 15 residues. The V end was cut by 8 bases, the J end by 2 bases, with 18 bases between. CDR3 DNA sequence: TGTGCCAGCCGGCGGCCGGGACAAAAAAACTATGGCTACACCTTC. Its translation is CASRRPGQKNYGYTF.

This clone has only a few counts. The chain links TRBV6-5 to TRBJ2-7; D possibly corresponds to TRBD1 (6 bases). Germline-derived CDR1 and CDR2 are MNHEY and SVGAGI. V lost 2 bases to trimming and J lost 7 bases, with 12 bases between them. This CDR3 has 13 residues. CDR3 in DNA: TGTGCCAGCAGTTACATGGGGGCTCGGGAGCAGTACTTC. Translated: CASSYMGAREQYF.

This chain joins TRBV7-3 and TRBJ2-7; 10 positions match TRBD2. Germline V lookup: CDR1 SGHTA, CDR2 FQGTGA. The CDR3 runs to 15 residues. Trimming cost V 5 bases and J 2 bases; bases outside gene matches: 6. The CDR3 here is CASSGPSGGTYEQYF. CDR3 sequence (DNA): TGTGCCAGCAGCGGTCCTAGCGGGGGAACCTACGAGCAGTACTTC.

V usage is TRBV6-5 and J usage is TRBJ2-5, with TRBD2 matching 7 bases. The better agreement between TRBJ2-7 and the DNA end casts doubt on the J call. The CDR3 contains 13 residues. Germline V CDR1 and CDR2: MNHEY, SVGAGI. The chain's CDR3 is CASSAPGGYEQYF. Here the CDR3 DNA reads TGTGCCAGCAGTGCCCCGGGGGGATACGAGCAGTACTTC.

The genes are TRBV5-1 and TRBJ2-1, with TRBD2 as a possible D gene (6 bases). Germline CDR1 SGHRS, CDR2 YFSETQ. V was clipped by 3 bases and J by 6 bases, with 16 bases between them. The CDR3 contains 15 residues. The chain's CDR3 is CASSSGGASGNEQFF. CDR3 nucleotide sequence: TGCGCCAGCAGCTCGGGCGGGGCTTCAGGCAATGAGCAGTTCTTC.

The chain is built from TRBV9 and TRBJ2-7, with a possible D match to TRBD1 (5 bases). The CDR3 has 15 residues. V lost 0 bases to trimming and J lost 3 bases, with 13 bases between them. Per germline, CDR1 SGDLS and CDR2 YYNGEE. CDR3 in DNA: TGTGCCAGCAGCGTAGGTGACAGCACTTACTACGAGCAGTACTTC. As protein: CASSVGDSTYYEQYF.

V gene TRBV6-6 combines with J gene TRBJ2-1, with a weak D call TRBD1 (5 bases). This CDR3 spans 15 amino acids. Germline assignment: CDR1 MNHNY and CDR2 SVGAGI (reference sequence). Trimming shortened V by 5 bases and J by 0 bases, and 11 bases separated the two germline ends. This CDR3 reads CASSPTGSSYNEQFF. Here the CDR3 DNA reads TGTGCCAGCAGTCCAACAGGTAGCTCCTACAATGAGCAGTTCTTC.

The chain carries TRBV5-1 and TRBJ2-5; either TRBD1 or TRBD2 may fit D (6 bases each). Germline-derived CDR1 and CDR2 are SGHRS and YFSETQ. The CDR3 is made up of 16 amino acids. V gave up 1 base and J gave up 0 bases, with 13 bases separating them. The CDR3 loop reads CASSLLGGQYQETQYF. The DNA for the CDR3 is TGCGCCAGCAGCTTGTTGGGAGGACAGTACCAAGAGACCCAGTACTTC. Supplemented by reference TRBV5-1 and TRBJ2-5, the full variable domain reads KAGVTQTPRYLIKTRGQQVTLSCSPISGHRSVSWYQQTPGQGLQFLFEYFSETQRNKGNFPGRFSGRQFSNSRSEMNVSTLELGDSALYLCASSLLGGQYQETQYFGPGTRLLVL.

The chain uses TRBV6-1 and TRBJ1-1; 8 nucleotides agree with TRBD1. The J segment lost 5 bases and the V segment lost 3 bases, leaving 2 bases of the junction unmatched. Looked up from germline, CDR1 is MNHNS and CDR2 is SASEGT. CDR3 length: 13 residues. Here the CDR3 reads CASSDRGLTEAFF. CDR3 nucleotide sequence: TGTGCCAGCAGTGACAGGGGGCTGACTGAAGCTTTCTTT.

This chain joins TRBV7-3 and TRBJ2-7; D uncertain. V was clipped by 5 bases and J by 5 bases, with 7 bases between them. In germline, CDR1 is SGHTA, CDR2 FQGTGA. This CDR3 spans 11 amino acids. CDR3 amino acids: CASSPRDEQYF. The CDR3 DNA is TGTGCCAGCAGCCCACGGGACGAGCAGTACTTC.

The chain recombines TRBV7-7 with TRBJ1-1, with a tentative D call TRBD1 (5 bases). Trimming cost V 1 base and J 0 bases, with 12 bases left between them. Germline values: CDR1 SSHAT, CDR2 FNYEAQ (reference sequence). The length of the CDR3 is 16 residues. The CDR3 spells CASSLGDRDVNTEAFF. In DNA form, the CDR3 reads TGTGCCAGCAGCTTAGGTGATAGGGACGTGAACACTGAAGCTTTCTTT.

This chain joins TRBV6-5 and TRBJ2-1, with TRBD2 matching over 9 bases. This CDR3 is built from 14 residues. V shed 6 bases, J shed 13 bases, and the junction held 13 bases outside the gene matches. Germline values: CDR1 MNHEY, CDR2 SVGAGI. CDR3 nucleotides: TGTGCCAGCAGCCCGGGACTAGCCTCCCCGCCCCAGTTCTTC. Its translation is CASSPGLASPPQFF.

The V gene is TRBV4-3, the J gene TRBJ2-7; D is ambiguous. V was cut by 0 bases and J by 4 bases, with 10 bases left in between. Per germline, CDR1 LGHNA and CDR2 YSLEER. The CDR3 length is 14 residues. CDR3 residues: CASSQDRARYEQYF. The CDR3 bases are TGCGCCAGCAGCCAAGATCGCGCCAGGTACGAGCAGTACTTC.

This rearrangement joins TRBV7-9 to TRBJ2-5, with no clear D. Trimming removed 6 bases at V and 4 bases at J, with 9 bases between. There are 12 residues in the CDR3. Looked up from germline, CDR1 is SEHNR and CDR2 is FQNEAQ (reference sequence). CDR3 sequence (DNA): TGTGCCAGCAGTCCGGCCGTAGAGACCCAGTACTTC. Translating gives CASSPAVETQYF.